This T cell receptor (beta chain) is from a study of T cells after yellow fever vaccination. Notes on the study in general: Weaker overall was a secondary response that nonetheless peaked faster, on day 5 versus 15. Most primary-vaccination clones reappeared after the booster (approximately 96% CD4, 85% to 90% CD8). Repertoires obtained by FACS sorting could include abundant clonotypes that entered as contaminants from the bulk population.

Template switching by 5'RACE produced TCR cDNA, adding a universal primer site and UMIs. Using its own MiXCR run on the 5' RACE reads, TCRdb lists one record per CDR3 protein. The data contain 45,000 to 65,000 distinct CDR3 sequences, 6% to 8.5% of them singletons. The length of the CDR3 is 12 residues. CDR1 and CDR2 (germline): LGHDT, YNNKEL (reference sequence). V dropped 2 bases and J dropped 0 bases, with 2 bases sitting between them. This clonotype has ten or more counts. The sample consisted of CD8+ T cells not binding an NS4B(214-222) dextramer, sorted from PBMCs, taken 45 days after the first yellow fever vaccination. This chain joins TRBV3-1 and TRBJ2-7; no firm D call. The sequence derives from a man aged 18 to 30 who received the YFV17D yellow fever vaccine. The chain's CDR3 is CASSQFSYEQYF. For the CDR3, the DNA is TGTGCCAGCAGCCAATTCTCCTACGAGCAGTACTTC.